This T cell receptor beta chain was obtained from a study of T cell responses to AZD1222 COVID-19 vaccine. TCRdb keeps only in-frame clones here, not all; method: immunoSEQ multiplex PCR. The sample contains fewer than 95,000 clones, roughly 90% of which appear only once. Combined were second doses at about 4 or about 12 weeks. The CDR3 spans 11 residues. V lost 11 bases to trimming and J lost 5 bases; unmatched junction nucleotides: 6. The germline CDR1 and CDR2 sequences are SNHLY and FYNNEI. This receptor was identified in an adult who received the AZD1222 COVID-19 vaccine. This chain uses TRBV2 with TRBJ2-7, with 7 positions matching TRBD1. The specimen comprised peripheral blood, sampled 28 days after the second AZD1222 dose. Here the CDR3 reads CAQNRGHEQYF. CDR3 DNA: TGTGCCCAAAACAGGGGCCACGAGCAGTACTTC.